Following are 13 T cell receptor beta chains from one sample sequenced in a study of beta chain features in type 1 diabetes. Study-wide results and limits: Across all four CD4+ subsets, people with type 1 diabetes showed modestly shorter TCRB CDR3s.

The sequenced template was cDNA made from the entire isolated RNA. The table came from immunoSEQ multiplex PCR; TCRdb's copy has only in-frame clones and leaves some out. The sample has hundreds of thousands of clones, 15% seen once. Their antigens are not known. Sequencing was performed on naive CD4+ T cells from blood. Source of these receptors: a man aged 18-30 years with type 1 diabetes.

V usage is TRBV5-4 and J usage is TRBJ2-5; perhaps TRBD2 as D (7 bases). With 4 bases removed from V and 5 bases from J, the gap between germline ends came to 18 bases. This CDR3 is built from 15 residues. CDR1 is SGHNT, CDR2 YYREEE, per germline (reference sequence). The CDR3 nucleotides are TGTGCCAGCAGCCACGTTGGGGGGGCCCGGGAGACCCAGTACTTC. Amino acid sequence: CASSHVGGARETQYF.

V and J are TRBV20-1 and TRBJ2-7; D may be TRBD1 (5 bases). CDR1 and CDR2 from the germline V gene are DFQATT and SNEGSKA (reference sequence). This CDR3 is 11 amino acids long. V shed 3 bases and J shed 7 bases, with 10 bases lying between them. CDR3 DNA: TGCAGTGCTAGGCAAAGGGGAGAGCAGTACTTC. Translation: CSARQRGEQYF.

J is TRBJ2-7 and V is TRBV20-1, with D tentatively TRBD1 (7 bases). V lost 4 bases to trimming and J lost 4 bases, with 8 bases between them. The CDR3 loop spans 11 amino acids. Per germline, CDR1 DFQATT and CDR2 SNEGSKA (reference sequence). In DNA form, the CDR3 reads TGCAGTGCTACAGGGGGGTACGAGCAGTACTTC. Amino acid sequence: CSATGGYEQYF.

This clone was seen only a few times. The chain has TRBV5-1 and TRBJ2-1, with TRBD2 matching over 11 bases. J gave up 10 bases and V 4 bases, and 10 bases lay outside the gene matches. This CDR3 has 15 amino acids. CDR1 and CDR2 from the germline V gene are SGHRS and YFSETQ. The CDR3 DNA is TGCGCCAGCAGCACTTTAGCGGGAGGGCCGAGGGAGCAGTTCTTC. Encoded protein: CASSTLAGGPREQFF.

CDR3 sequence reads: CSVARTGMNYEQYF. The CDR3 DNA sequence: TGCAGCGTTGCCCGGACAGGGATGAACTACGAGCAGTACTTC. The chain couples TRBV29-1 to TRBJ2-7; 8 bases line up with TRBD1. The germline gives CDR1 SQVTM, CDR2 ANQGSEA. The CDR3 covers 14 residues. Losses at the gene ends were 4 bases for V and 3 bases for J; bases not matched to a gene: 8.

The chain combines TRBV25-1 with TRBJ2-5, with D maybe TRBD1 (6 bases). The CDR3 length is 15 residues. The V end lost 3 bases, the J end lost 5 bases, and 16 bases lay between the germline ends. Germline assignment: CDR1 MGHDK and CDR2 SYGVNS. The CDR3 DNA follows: TGTGCCAGCAGTGACCCCAGGGGCCAGGGGGAGACCCAGTACTTC. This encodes CASSDPRGQGETQYF.

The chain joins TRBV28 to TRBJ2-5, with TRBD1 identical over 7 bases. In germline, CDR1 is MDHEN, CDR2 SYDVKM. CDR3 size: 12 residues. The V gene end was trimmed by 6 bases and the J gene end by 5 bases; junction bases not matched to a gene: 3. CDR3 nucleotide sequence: TGTGCCAGCAGGACAGGGCGCGAGACCCAGTACTTC. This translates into CASRTGRETQYF.

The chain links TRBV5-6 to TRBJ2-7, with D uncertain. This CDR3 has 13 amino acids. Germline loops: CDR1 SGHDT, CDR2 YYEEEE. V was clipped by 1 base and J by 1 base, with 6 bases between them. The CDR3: CASSLPNSYEQYF. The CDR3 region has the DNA TGTGCCAGCAGCTTGCCCAATTCCTACGAGCAGTACTTC.

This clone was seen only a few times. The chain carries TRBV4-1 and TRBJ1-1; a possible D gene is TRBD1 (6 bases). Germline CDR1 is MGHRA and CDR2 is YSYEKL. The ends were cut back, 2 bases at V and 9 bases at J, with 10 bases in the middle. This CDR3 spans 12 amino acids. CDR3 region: CASSQPQGKAFF. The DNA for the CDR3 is TGCGCCAGCAGCCAACCACAGGGAAAAGCTTTCTTT.

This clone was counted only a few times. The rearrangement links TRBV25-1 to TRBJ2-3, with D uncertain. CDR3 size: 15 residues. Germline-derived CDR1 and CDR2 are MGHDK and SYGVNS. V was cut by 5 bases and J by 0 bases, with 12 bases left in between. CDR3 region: CASSPRAYSTDTQYF. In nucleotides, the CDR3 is TGTGCCAGCAGTCCCCGTGCCTATAGCACAGATACGCAGTATTTT.

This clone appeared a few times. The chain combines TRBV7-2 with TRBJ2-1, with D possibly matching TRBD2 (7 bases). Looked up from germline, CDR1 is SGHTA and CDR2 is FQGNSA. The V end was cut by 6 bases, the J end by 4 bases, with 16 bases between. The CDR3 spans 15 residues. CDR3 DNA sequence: TGTGCCAGCAGACAAGGGGGGGGCGGGTACAATGAGCAGTTCTTC. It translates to CASRQGGGGYNEQFF.

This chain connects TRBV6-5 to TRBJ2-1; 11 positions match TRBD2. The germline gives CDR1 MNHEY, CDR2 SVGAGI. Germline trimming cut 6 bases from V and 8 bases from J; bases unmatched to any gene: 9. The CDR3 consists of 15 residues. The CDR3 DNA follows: TGTGCCAGCAGGGGGATTAGCGGGAGGGACGATGAGCAGTTCTTC. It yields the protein CASRGISGRDDEQFF.

Here the CDR3 DNA reads TGTGCCAGCAGCGCCGGGAACCAAGAGACCCAGTACTTC. It yields the protein CASSAGNQETQYF. The chain links TRBV2 to TRBJ2-5; perhaps TRBD2 as D (5 bases). Trimming removed 6 bases at V and 0 bases at J, with 8 bases between. The germline gives CDR1 SNHLY, CDR2 FYNNEI. This CDR3 comprises 13 residues.